The clone carrying this T cell receptor beta chain was observed many times. Its cognate antigen is unknown. The CDR3 end is not reached by the read, which stops 3 residues before it; the germline J gene fills it in. Repertoires were generated with immunoSEQ multiplex PCR, while TCRdb's copy carries only in-frame clones and drops some. This sample has around 39,000 clones, each found more than once. This specimen belongs to a study of T cell clonality in common variable immunodeficiency. Findings of the study overall: Reportedly, TCR beta sequences from common variable immunodeficiency showed fewer deletions and N-nucleotide insertions.

Germline V gene sequence: CDR1 LNHDA, CDR2 SQIVND (reference sequence). V lost 9 bases, J lost 7 bases, and 8 bases stayed unmatched. The CDR3 has 12 residues. The chain recombines TRBV19 with TRBJ2-5; 7 bases are a match to TRBD2. The clonotype originates from a person aged 18 to 70 in good health. The sample was peripheral blood mononuclear cells. CDR3 protein: CASLGLLGTQYF. CDR3 DNA (partial): TGTGCCAGCTTGGGACTATTGGGGACC. Looking up the rest from reference TRBV19 and TRBJ2-5 gives the full variable domain: DGGITQSPKYLFRKEGQNVTLSCEQNLNHDAMYWYRQDPGQGLRLIYYSQIVNDFQKGDIAEGYSVSREKKESFPLTVTSAQKNPTAFYLCASLGLLGTQYFGPGTRLLVL.